The 6 T cell receptor beta chains reported below all come from one sample, sequenced in a study of shared clonotypes between healthy human individuals. The method was immunoSEQ multiplex PCR; TCRdb's version includes in-frame clones alone and lacks a portion of them. The profile shows around 2.5 million clones, roughly 93% of them singletons. The sequenced sample was naive CD4+ T cells from PBMCs. Described subset: CD45RA+ positively selected. These receptors were taken from a man younger than 30 in good health. Some clones in this sample may be carry-over from other donors' samples.

V usage is TRBV11-2 and J usage is TRBJ1-2; D is ambiguous. The CDR3 extends over 15 amino acids. Germline V gene lookup returns CDR1 SGHAT and CDR2 FQNNGV. V lost 6 bases and J lost 0, with 14 bases in between. CDR3 coding DNA: TGTGCCAGCAGTCTCGGCGGGCTCACTAACTATGGCTACACCTTC. Amino acid sequence: CASSLGGLTNYGYTF.

The rearrangement uses TRBV30 and TRBJ2-7; D is possibly TRBD1 or TRBD2 (6 bases each). The CDR3 loop spans 15 amino acids. The V end lost 0 bases, the J end lost 4 bases, and 16 bases lay between the germline ends. Per the germline V gene, CDR1 is GTSNPN and CDR2 is SVGIG (reference sequence). The CDR3 reads CAWSVPSGARYEQYF. The CDR3 DNA sequence: TGTGCCTGGAGTGTACCCTCGGGGGCTCGTTACGAGCAGTACTTC. The full variable domain, its missing parts supplied by reference TRBV30 and TRBJ2-7, is SQTIHQWPATLVQPVGSPLSLECTVEGTSNPNLYWYRQAAGRGLQLLFYSVGIGQISSEVPQNLSASRPQDRQFILSSKKLLLSDSGFYLCAWSVPSGARYEQYFGPGTRLTVT.

Turning to this clone: At one of its ends the junction is not consistent with the germline gene, which may arise from a read error. The chain joins TRBV2 to TRBJ2-1; 10 positions agree with TRBD2. The germline V gene encodes CDR1 SNHLY and CDR2 FYNNEI. The CDR3 runs 18 residues. CDR3 loop: CASNVDRESGRAYHEQFF. The DNA for the CDR3 is TGTGCCAGCAACGTCGATCGAGAGAGCGGGAGGGCCTACCATGAGCAGTTCTTC.

This chain joins TRBV27 and TRBJ2-2; D may be TRBD2 (7 bases). V was cut by 2 bases and J by 1 base, with 11 bases left in between. The CDR3 sequence is 16 residues long. Germline V CDR1 and CDR2: MNHEY, SMNVEV (reference sequence). CDR3 residues: CASSLRGARNTGELFF. The DNA for the CDR3 is TGTGCCAGCAGTTTACGGGGGGCGCGGAACACCGGGGAGCTGTTTTTT.

The V gene is TRBV6-5, the J gene TRBJ1-2; D call uncertain. Per germline, CDR1 MNHEY and CDR2 SVGAGI. V dropped 7 bases and J dropped 2 bases, with 14 bases sitting between them. CDR3 length equals 14 residues. The CDR3 DNA is TGTGCCAGCAAGGCGGGCAGCCGGAACTATGGCTACACCTTC. This gives the protein CASKAGSRNYGYTF.

V and J are TRBV28 and TRBJ1-2; no firm D call. The CDR3 length is 12 residues. Per germline, CDR1 MDHEN and CDR2 SYDVKM. V was shortened by 4 bases and J by 8 bases, with 11 bases between the two germline ends. The CDR3 loop reads CASSSYDRGYTF. The CDR3 nucleotides read TGTGCCAGCAGTTCGTACGACCGGGGCTACACCTTC.